Here is one TCR beta chain with its context. At one boundary the junction diverges from the germline segment, which might be a read error. These data are taken from a study of cytomegalovirus exposure and HLA in healthy donors. Germline values: CDR1 SEHNR, CDR2 FQNEAQ (reference sequence). This CDR3 region has 12 residues. The primer mix had 60 Vbeta and 13 Jbeta primers. Repertoires were generated with immunoSEQ multiplex PCR, while TCRdb's copy carries only in-frame clones and drops some. Among around 200,000 clones listed, around 78% were seen once. The receptor was derived from a young woman in good health and CMV-seropositive. This rearrangement joins TRBV7-9 to TRBJ1-1; D unclear. The sequenced sample consisted of PBMCs. CDR3 sequence (DNA): TGTTCCAGCAGCTTGGCCAGTACTGAAGCTTTCTTT. Protein: CSSSLASTEAFF.